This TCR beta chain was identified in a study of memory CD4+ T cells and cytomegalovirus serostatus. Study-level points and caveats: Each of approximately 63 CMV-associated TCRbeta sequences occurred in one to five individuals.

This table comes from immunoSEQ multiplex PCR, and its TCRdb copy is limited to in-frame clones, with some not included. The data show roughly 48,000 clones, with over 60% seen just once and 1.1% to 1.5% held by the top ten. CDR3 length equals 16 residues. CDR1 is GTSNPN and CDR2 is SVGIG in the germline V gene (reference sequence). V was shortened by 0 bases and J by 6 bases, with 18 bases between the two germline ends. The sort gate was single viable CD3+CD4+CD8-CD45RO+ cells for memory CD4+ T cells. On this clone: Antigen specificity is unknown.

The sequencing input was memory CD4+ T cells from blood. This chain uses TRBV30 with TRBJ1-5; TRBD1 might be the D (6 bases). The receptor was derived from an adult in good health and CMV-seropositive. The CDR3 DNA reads TGTGCCTGGAGTGTAGAGGGACAAGCGCGACCTCAGCCCCAGCATTTT. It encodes CAWSVEGQARPQPQHF. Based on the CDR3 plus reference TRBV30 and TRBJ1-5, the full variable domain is SQTIHQWPATLVQPVGSPLSLECTVEGTSNPNLYWYRQAAGRGLQLLFYSVGIGQISSEVPQNLSASRPQDRQFILSSKKLLLSDSGFYLCAWSVEGQARPQPQHFGDGTRLSIL.